The following is a T cell receptor beta chain sequence with its context. The antigen it binds to is not known. The sample holds no much larger clone one base away, and base qualities are not on file. The germline V gene provides CDR1 MNHEY and CDR2 SVGEGT. Trimming removed 1 base from V and 2 bases from J, leaving 6 bases between the germline ends. From cysteine to phenylalanine, the CDR3 is 14 amino acids long. The kept DNA is CDR3 alone, 42 bases in frame from the first base. This sample is part of a study of CD8 T cells in Susac syndrome (dated by TCRdb to the late 2010s). The study in broad terms: The study used repertoire sequencing to test whether antigen drove CD8+ T cell activation and differentiation in Susac syndrome. CD8+ T cell repertoire clonality was compared between about a dozen healthy donors, approximately 14 Susac syndrome patients and 15 multiple sclerosis patients.

RNA was extracted using the RNeasy kit, and about 0.45 to 1 ug of the RNA was reverse transcribed with random hexamers. The immunoSEQ multiplex PCR assay, covering 54 Vbeta and 13 Jbeta segments, was used to amplify TCR beta CDR3 regions. Bias from PCR amplification was corrected by using a synthetic template baseline for primer optimization and for computational correction. The study's own analysis went as follows. Reads were annotated to V, D and J genes according to IMGT and were analyzed with immunoSEQ Analyzer, with only productive sequences retained. To calculate clonality, Shannon entropy was normalized by log2 of the number of productive unique sequences and then subtracted from one. Public and private clones were assessed among the 100 most prevalent clones of each patient and control. Susac-specific clones were defined as absent from healthy and MS cohorts, around 980 published viral clones and other ImmuneACCESS disease sequences. TCRdb ran its own pipeline on the public reads, namely fastp trimming at Q25 and MiXCR clone calling, and kept in-frame beta chains. Duplicate CDR3 protein sequences are folded into a single record with the most common DNA and genes. These V and J calls originate from TCRdb's pipeline instead of the authors' own analysis. Counted in this sample were hundreds of thousands of distinct CDR3 sequences; 85% of them appeared once. About 0.22% of the sample is in the top ten clones.

What the study reported, not specific to this receptor: The TCR sequencing and HLA analysis was acknowledged to have included a relatively small number of individuals.

Peripheral blood CD8+ and CD4+ T cells from healthy donors, Susac syndrome patients and multiple sclerosis patients were profiled using high-throughput TCR beta sequencing. Treatment-naive patients with stable or active relapsing-remitting disease fulfilling revised McDonald criteria were used as multiple sclerosis controls. Bulk CD8+ and CD4+ T cells were purified by magnetic negative isolation, while CD8+ TEMRA cells were enriched using FACS. Blood was drawn into EDTA tubes, processed within 24 hours, and PBMCs were isolated by density gradient centrifugation. PBMCs intended for TCR sequencing were cryopreserved in liquid nitrogen and thawed later in a water bath at 37 degrees C. A purity of at least 90% was achieved for sorted or isolated CD4+, CD8+ and CD8+ TEMRA cells.

Sequencing was done on a sample of CD8+ T cells from PBMCs. The TCR was taken from a human donor with multiple sclerosis. The chain is assembled from TRBV6-2 or TRBV6-3 and TRBJ1-5; a weak D assignment points to TRBD1 (6 bases agree). DNA sequence: TGTGCCAGCAGTTACTACAGGGGCAATCAGCCCCAGCATTTT. This yields the protein CASSYYRGNQPQHF.